This T cell receptor beta chain was obtained from a study of CD8+CD57+ T cells in acquired aplastic anemia. Sequencing was done on patients that had shown CD8+CD57+ cell expansion by flow cytometry. The TCR beta profiling, which covered VDJ combination and CDR3 sequence, was carried out using genomic DNA as the template. TCRdb used MiXCR to reprocess the reads, holding one entry per CDR3 protein. The data contain over 150,000 distinct CDR3 sequences, around 63% of them singletons. Findings of the study overall: Sharing between patients and controls was observed for twenty-nine CD8+ CDR3 sequences.

V gave up 1 base and J gave up 4 bases; unmatched junction bases: 12. Germline V gene data show CDR1 as MGHRA and CDR2 as YSYEKL. The CDR3 is 17 residues long. This clonotype was detected once. Its antigen is unidentified. The gene calls are TRBV4-1 and TRBJ1-2, with 7 positions matching TRBD1. Material: sorted CD4+, CD8+, or CD8+CD57+ T cells (not recorded which) from PBMCs. This TCR came from a human donor with aplastic anemia. The CDR3 here is CASSQALQRTGSYGYTF. CDR3 in DNA: TGCGCCAGCAGCCAAGCTCTTCAGCGGACAGGCTCCTATGGCTACACCTTC.